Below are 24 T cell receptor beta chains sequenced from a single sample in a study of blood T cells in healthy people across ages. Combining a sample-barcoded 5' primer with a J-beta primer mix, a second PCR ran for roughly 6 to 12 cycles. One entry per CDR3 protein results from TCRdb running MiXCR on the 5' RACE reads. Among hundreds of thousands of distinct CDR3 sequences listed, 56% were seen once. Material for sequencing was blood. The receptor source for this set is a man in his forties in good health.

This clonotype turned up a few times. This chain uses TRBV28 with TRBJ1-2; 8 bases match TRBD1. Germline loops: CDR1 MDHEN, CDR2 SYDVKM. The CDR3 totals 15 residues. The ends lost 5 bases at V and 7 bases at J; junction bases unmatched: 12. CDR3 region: CASSPQGQGHAGYTF. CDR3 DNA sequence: TGTGCCAGCAGTCCCCAAGGACAGGGTCATGCTGGCTACACCTTC.

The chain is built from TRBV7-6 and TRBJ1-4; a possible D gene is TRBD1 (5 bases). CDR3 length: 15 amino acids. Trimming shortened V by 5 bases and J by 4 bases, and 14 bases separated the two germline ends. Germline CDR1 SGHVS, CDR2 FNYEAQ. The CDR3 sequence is CASSRNTGHNEKLFF. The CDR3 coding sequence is TGTGCCAGCAGCCGAAATACGGGGCATAATGAAAAACTGTTTTTT.

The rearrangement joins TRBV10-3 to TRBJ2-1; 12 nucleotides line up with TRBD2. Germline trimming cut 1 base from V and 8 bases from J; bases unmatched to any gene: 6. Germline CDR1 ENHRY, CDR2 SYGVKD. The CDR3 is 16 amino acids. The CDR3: CAISEFGLAGRDEQFF. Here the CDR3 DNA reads TGTGCCATCAGTGAGTTCGGACTAGCGGGGAGGGATGAGCAGTTCTTC.

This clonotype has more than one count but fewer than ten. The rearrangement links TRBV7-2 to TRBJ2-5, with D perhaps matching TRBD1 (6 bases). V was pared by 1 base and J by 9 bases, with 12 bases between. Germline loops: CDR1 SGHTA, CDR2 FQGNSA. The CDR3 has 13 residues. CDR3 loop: CASSLEGAGAQYF. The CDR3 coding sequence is TGTGCCAGCAGCTTAGAAGGGGCAGGGGCCCAGTACTTC.

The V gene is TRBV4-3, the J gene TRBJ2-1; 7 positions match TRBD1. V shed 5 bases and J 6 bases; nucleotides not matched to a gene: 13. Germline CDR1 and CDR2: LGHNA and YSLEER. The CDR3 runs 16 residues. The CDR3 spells CASSSWGLRGTNEQFF. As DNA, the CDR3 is TGCGCCAGCAGCTCATGGGGGCTCAGGGGGACCAATGAGCAGTTCTTC.

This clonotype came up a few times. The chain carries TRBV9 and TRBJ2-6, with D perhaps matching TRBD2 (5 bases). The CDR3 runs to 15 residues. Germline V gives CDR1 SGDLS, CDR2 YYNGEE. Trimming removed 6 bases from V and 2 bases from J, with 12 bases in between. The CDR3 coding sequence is TGTGCCAGCACCGAGGGAGTTACTGGGGCCAACGTCCTGACTTTC. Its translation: CASTEGVTGANVLTF. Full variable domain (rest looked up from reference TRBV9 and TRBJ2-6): DSGVTQTPKHLITATGQRVTLRCSPRSGDLSVYWYQQSLDQGLQFLIQYYNGEERAKGNILERFSAQQFPDLHSELNLSSLELGDSALYFCASTEGVTGANVLTFGAGSRLTVL.

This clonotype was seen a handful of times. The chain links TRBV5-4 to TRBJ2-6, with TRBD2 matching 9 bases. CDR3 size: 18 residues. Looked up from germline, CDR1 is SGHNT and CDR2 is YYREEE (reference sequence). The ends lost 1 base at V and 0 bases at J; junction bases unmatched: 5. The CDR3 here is CASSLPSSGNSGANVLTF. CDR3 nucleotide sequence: TGTGCCAGCAGCTTGCCTTCTAGCGGGAACTCTGGGGCCAACGTCCTGACTTTC.

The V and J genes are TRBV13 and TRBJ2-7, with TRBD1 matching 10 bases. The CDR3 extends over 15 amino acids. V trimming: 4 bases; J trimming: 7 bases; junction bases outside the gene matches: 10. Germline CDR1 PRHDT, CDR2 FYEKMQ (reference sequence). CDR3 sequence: CASSSGQGPEGEQYF. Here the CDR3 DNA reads TGTGCCAGCAGCTCGGGACAGGGGCCTGAGGGGGAGCAGTACTTC.

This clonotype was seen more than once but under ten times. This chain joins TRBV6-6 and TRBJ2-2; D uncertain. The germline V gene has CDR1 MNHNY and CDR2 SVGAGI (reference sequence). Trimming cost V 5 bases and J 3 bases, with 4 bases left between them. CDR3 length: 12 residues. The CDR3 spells CASSDYTGELFF. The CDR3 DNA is TGTGCCAGCAGTGACTACACCGGGGAGCTGTTTTTT.

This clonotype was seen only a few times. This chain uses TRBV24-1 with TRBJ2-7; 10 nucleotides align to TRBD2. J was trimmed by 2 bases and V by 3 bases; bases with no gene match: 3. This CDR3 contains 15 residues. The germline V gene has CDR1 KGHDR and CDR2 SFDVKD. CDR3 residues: CATSDGTSEAYEQYF. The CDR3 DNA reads TGTGCCACCAGTGATGGGACTAGCGAGGCCTACGAGCAGTACTTC.

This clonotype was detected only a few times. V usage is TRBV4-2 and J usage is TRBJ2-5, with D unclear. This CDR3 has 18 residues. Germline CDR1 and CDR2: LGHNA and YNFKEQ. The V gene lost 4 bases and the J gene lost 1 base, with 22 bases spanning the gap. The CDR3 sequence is CASSPTNILTDPQETQYF. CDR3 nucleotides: TGTGCCAGCAGCCCGACGAACATTCTGACGGACCCCCAAGAGACCCAGTACTTC.

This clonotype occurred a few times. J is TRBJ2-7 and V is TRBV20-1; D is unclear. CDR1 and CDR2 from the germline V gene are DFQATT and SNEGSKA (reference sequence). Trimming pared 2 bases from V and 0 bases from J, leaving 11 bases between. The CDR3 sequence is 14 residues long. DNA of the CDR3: TGCAGTGCTAGATCTTCGACCGGCTCCTACGAGCAGTACTTC. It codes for CSARSSTGSYEQYF.

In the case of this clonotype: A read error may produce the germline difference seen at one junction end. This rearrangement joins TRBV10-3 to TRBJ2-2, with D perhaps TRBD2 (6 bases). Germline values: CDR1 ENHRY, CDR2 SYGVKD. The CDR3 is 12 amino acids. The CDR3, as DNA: TGTGCCGTCAGTGAGCGGGCCGGGGGGCTGTTTTTT. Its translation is CAVSERAGGLFF.

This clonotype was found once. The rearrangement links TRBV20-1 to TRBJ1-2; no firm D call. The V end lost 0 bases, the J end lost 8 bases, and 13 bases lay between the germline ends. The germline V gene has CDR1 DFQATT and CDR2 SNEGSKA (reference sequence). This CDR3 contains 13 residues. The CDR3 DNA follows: TGCAGTGCTAGAGAGGCGGGTGGGTACGGCTACACCTTC. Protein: CSAREAGGYGYTF.

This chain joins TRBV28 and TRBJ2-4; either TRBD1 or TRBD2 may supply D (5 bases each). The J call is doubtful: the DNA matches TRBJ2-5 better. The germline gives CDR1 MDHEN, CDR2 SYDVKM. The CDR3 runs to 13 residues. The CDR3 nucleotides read TGTGCCAGCAGAAAAAGGGGACCCGAGACCCAGTACTTC. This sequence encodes CASRKRGPETQYF.

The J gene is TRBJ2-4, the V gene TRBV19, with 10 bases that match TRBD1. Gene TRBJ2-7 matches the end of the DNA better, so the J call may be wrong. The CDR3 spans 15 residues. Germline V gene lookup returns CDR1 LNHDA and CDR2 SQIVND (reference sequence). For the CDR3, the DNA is TGTGCCAGTAGTATCCAAAGACAGGGGGCTTACGAGCAGTACTTC. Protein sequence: CASSIQRQGAYEQYF.

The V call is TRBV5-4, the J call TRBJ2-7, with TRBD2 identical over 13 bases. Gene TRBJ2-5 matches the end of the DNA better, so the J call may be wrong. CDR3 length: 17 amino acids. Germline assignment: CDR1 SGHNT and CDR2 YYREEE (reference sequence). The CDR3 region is CASSLGTSGRAGETQYF. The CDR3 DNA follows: TGTGCCAGCAGCTTGGGCACTAGCGGGAGGGCCGGAGAGACCCAGTACTTC.

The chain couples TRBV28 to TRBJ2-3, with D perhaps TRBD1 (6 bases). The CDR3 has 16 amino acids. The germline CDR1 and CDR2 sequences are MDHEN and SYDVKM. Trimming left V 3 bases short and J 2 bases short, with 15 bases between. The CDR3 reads CASSFLYGQTTDTQYF. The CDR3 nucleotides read TGTGCCAGCAGTTTTCTTTACGGACAGACCACAGATACGCAGTATTTT.

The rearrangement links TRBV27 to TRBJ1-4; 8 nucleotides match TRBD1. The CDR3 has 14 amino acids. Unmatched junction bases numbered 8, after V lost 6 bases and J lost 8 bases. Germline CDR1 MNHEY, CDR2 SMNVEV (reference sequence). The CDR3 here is CASSNQGAGEKLFF. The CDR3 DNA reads TGTGCCAGCAGCAACCAGGGGGCAGGAGAAAAACTGTTTTTT. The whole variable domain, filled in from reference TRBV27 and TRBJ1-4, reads EAQVTQNPRYLITVTGKKLTVTCSQNMNHEYMSWYRQDPGLGLRQIYYSMNVEVTDKGDVPEGYKVSRKEKRNFPLILESPSPNQTSLYFCASSNQGAGEKLFFGSGTQLSVL.

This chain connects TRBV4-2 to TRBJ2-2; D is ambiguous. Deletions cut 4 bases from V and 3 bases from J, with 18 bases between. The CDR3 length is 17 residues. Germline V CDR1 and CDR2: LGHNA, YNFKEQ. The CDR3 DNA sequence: TGTGCCAGCAGCCCGTTTATCAGCGTCCGGGACACCGGGGAGCTGTTTTTT. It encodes CASSPFISVRDTGELFF.

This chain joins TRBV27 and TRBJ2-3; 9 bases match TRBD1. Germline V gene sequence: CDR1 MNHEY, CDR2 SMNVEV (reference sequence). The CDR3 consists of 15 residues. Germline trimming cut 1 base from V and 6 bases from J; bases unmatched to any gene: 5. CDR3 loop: CASSLLWTGADTQYF. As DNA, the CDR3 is TGTGCCAGCAGTTTATTATGGACAGGGGCCGATACGCAGTATTTT.

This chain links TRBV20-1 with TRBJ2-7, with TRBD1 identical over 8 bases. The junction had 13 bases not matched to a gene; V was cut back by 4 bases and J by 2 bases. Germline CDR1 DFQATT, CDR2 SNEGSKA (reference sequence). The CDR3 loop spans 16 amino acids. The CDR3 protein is CSAIQRQGLAAYEQYF. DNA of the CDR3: TGCAGTGCTATCCAACGACAGGGGCTAGCCGCCTACGAGCAGTACTTC.

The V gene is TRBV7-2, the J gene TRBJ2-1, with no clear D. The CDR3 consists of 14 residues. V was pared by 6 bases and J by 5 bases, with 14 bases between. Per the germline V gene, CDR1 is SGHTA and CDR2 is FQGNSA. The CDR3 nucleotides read TGTGCCAGCAGGTACCCCGGTGGGAACAATGAGCAGTTCTTC. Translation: CASRYPGGNNEQFF.

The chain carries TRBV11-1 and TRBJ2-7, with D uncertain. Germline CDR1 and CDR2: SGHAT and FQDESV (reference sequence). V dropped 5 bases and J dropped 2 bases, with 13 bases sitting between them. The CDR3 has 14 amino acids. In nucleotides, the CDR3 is TGTGCCAGCAGCGGTCAATGGGAACCCTACGAGCAGTACTTC. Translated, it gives CASSGQWEPYEQYF.